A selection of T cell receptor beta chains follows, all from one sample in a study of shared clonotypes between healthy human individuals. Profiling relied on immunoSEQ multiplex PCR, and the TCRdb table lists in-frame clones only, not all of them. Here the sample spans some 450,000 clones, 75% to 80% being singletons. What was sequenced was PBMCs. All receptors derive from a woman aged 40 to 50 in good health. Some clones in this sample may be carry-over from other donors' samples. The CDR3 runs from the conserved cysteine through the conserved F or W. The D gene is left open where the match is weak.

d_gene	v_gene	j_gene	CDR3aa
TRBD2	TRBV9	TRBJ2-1	CASSVGKREYNEQFF
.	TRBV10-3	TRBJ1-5	CAISESRTHGQPQHF
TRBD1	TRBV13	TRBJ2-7	CASSQDRGNEQYF
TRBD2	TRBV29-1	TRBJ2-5	CSVDLVREEEETQYF
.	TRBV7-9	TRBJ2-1	CASSDYNEQFF
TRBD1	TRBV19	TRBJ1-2	CATKTGAYYGYTF
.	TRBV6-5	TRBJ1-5	CASSYNLGPQHF
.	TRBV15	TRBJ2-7	CATSRDWGLPIYEQYF
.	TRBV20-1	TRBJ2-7	CSAVRYEQYF
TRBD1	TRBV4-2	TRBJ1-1	CASSHSRRRRGQGGTEAFF
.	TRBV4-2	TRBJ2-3	CASSVRRGSLDADTQYF
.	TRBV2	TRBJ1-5	CASGLEGGQPQHF
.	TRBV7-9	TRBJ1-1	CASSFVGTEAFF
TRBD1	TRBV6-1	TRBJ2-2	CASIGTGDTGELFF